The 30 T cell receptor beta chains below were found in one sample sequenced in a study of Ad26.COV2.S vaccination and SARS-CoV-2 variants. The protocol was immunoSEQ multiplex PCR, while the TCRdb copy is restricted to in-frame clones and leaves out a portion. The sample shows around 420,000 clones, roughly 90% of them seen only once. As for treatment: around 19 received Ad26.COV2.S at low or high dose, single or two shots; 5 received placebo; per-sample allocation not given. Following the first vaccine or placebo injection, samples were taken on day 63. The specimen was peripheral blood, collected in a trial of Ad26.COV2.S vaccine versus placebo. Receptors originate from a person aged 18-65 years who received the Ad26.COV2.S COVID-19 vaccine or a placebo.

The chain employs TRBV3-1 (or the pseudogene TRBV3-2) and TRBJ2-1; D call uncertain. CDR1 and CDR2 (germline): LGHDT, YNNKEL (reference sequence). V was shortened by 0 bases and J by 8 bases, with 11 bases between the two germline ends. The CDR3 extends over 14 amino acids. CDR3 bases: TGTGCCAGCAGCCAAGACGGATCCCGGGATGAGCAGTTCTTC. Its protein product is CASSQDGSRDEQFF.

This chain joins TRBV5-1 and TRBJ2-1, with 7 bases fitting TRBD2. The CDR3 consists of 15 residues. The germline CDR1 and CDR2 sequences are SGHRS and YFSETQ. V lost 4 bases, J lost 0 bases, and 4 bases stayed unmatched. CDR3 residues: CASSVSGDSYNEQFF. CDR3 DNA sequence: TGCGCCAGCAGCGTGAGCGGGGACTCCTACAATGAGCAGTTCTTC.

V is TRBV18 and J is TRBJ2-5; 9 bases are a match to TRBD1. The CDR3 is 16 residues long. With 6 bases clipped from V and 3 bases from J, the junction kept 11 bases outside the gene matches. Germline CDR1 KGHSH, CDR2 LQKENI. CDR3 DNA sequence: TGTGCCAGCTCGCTGACAGGGGGGTCCGGTAAAGAGACCCAGTACTTC. Its protein product is CASSLTGGSGKETQYF.

The CDR3, as DNA: TGTGCCAGCAGTCCCGGGACAGCTTTGGATTCACCCCTCCACTTT. This encodes CASSPGTALDSPLHF. The J gene is TRBJ1-6, the V gene TRBV2; the match to TRBD1 covers 7 bases. There are 15 residues in the CDR3. The germline CDR1 and CDR2 sequences are SNHLY and FYNNEI. The J segment lost 8 bases and the V segment lost 5 bases, leaving 9 bases of the junction unmatched.

The J gene is TRBJ2-1, the V gene TRBV6-5, with D possibly TRBD1 on 5 matching bases. Germline lookup yields CDR1 MNHEY and CDR2 SVGAGI. V lost 0 bases and J 6 bases, leaving 15 bases between the germline ends. The CDR3 is 16 residues long. The DNA for the CDR3 is TGTGCCAGCAGTTACTCGACAGTCTCCGTAGGCAATGAGCAGTTCTTC. Translated: CASSYSTVSVGNEQFF.

The chain uses TRBV4-1 and TRBJ1-2; D is possibly TRBD1 (5 bases). The CDR3 is made up of 16 amino acids. The germline V gene encodes CDR1 MGHRA and CDR2 YSYEKL. Trimming shortened V by 4 bases and J by 0 bases, and 15 bases separated the two germline ends. CDR3 region: CASSRTGTATNYGYTF. CDR3 coding DNA: TGCGCCAGCAGCCGAACCGGGACGGCAACTAACTATGGCTACACCTTC.

The rearrangement joins TRBV28 to TRBJ2-2; no definite D call. The CDR3 runs 15 residues. CDR1 and CDR2 (germline): MDHEN, SYDVKM. The V and J ends lost 7 bases and 1 base respectively, with 13 bases between them. The CDR3 DNA reads TGTGCCAGCACCACATTTGAAGAGAACACCGGGGAGCTGTTTTTT. It is translated as CASTTFEENTGELFF.

This clone was counted once. This chain's CDR3 is CASSLRGDSSKNIQYF. The DNA for the CDR3 is TGCGCCAGCAGTTTACGAGGGGACAGCAGCAAAAACATTCAGTACTTC. The chain is built from TRBV5-1 and TRBJ2-4; 7 bases are a match to TRBD1. Germline V gene data show CDR1 as SGHRS and CDR2 as YFSETQ. V shed 5 bases, J shed 3 bases, and the junction held 11 bases outside the gene matches. This CDR3 is built from 16 residues.

DNA of the CDR3: TGTGCCAGCAGTTTGATTGGGGGGTCTTATAATTCACCCCTCCACTTT. Amino acids: CASSLIGGSYNSPLHF. The genes are TRBV28 and TRBJ1-6; perhaps TRBD1 as D (5 bases). This CDR3 spans 16 amino acids. CDR1 MDHEN and CDR2 SYDVKM come from the germline V gene. The V gene lost 3 bases and the J gene lost 4 bases, with 13 bases spanning the gap. The full variable domain, with the rest looked up from reference TRBV28 and TRBJ1-6, is DVKVTQSSRYLVKRTGEKVFLECVQDMDHENMFWYRQDPGLGLRLIYFSYDVKMKEKGDIPEGYSVSREKKERFSLILESASTNQTSMYLCASSLIGGSYNSPLHFGNGTRLTVT.

The chain couples TRBV7-2 to TRBJ1-3; D perhaps matches TRBD1 (5 bases). CDR3 length: 13 amino acids. Trimming removed 4 bases at V and 4 bases at J, with 8 bases between. CDR1 SGHTA and CDR2 FQGNSA come from the germline V gene. The CDR3 coding sequence is TGTGCCAGCAGCTACCGGACAGGAAACACCATATATTTT. Protein: CASSYRTGNTIYF.

The chain recombines TRBV9 with TRBJ1-3; D is unresolved. Germline V gives CDR1 SGDLS, CDR2 YYNGEE. The V and J ends lost 4 bases and 0 bases respectively, with 11 bases between them. This CDR3 is built from 15 residues. CDR3 protein: CASSPGSSSGNTIYF. The CDR3 DNA reads as TGTGCCAGCAGCCCGGGATCAAGCTCTGGAAACACCATATATTTT. Full variable domain (remainder filled in from reference TRBV9 and TRBJ1-3): DSGVTQTPKHLITATGQRVTLRCSPRSGDLSVYWYQQSLDQGLQFLIQYYNGEERAKGNILERFSAQQFPDLHSELNLSSLELGDSALYFCASSPGSSSGNTIYFGEGSWLTVV.

The chain uses TRBV7-9 and TRBJ2-7; unclear D gene. The germline CDR1 and CDR2 sequences are SEHNR and FQNEAQ (reference sequence). V was shortened by 4 bases and J by 1 base, with 11 bases between the two germline ends. The CDR3 covers 14 residues. DNA of the CDR3: TGTGCCAGCAGCTCCTCCGGGCCTTCCTACGAGCAGTACTTC. This sequence encodes CASSSSGPSYEQYF. Full variable domain (outside the CDR3, taken from reference TRBV7-9 and TRBJ2-7): DTGVSQNPRHKITKRGQNVTFRCDPISEHNRLYWYRQTLGQGPEFLTYFQNEAQLEKSRLLSDRFSAERPKGSFSTLEIQRTEQGDSAMYLCASSSSGPSYEQYFGPGTRLTVT.

This clone has a handful of counts. The rearrangement joins TRBV7-2 to TRBJ2-7; perhaps TRBD2 as D (5 bases). Germline V CDR1 and CDR2: SGHTA, FQGNSA. With 7 bases removed from V and 5 bases from J, the gap between germline ends came to 18 bases. The CDR3 contains 14 residues. The CDR3 region is CASTARAGVDEQYF. The CDR3 DNA follows: TGTGCCAGCACCGCGCGGGCAGGAGTAGACGAGCAGTACTTC.

The rearrangement joins TRBV5-1 to TRBJ1-2; D unresolved. This CDR3 comprises 16 residues. V was pared by 4 bases and J by 3 bases, with 19 bases between. CDR1 is SGHRS and CDR2 is YFSETQ in the germline V gene. The CDR3 sequence is CASSATATSYYYGYTF. The CDR3 DNA follows: TGCGCCAGCAGCGCGACGGCGACCTCCTACTACTATGGCTACACCTTC.

The rearrangement joins TRBV9 to TRBJ2-3, with TRBD2 identical over 7 bases. The CDR3 extends over 16 amino acids. CDR1 and CDR2 from the germline V gene are SGDLS and YYNGEE. V shed 0 bases and J 5 bases; nucleotides not matched to a gene: 9. In DNA, the CDR3 is TGTGCCAGCAGCGTAGGGGCTAGCGGAAGGGGAGATACGCAGTATTTT. Protein product: CASSVGASGRGDTQYF.

The chain has TRBV9 and TRBJ1-3; D ambiguous. From germline, CDR1 is SGDLS and CDR2 YYNGEE. The CDR3 contains 16 residues. V was clipped by 0 bases and J by 2 bases, with 12 bases between them. CDR3 coding DNA: TGTGCCAGCAGCGTAGCCGGGTCTCGGACTGGAAACACCATATATTTT. Protein sequence: CASSVAGSRTGNTIYF.

This chain uses TRBV9 with TRBJ2-3; 7 bases match TRBD2. CDR3 length: 13 residues. With 4 bases clipped from V and 8 bases from J, the junction kept 7 bases outside the gene matches. Germline CDR1 SGDLS, CDR2 YYNGEE. The CDR3 reads CASSSSSSGTQYF. The CDR3 region has the DNA TGTGCCAGCAGCTCATCTTCTAGCGGTACGCAGTATTTT.

The chain joins TRBV30 to TRBJ1-2; 7 positions agree with TRBD1. The length of the CDR3 is 14 residues. V shed 0 bases and J 4 bases; nucleotides not matched to a gene: 5. Germline V gene data show CDR1 as GTSNPN and CDR2 as SVGIG (reference sequence). The CDR3 DNA reads as TGTGCCTGGAGTGTACGGGACAGAGGCTATGGCTACACCTTC. As protein: CAWSVRDRGYGYTF.

This clone was counted between two and nine times. This chain links TRBV24-1 with TRBJ2-5; possibly TRBD2 for D (6 bases). V was pared by 5 bases and J by 8 bases, with 11 bases between. The CDR3 covers 12 residues. The germline V gene encodes CDR1 KGHDR and CDR2 SFDVKD. CDR3: CATSGGGITQYF. The CDR3 region has the DNA TGTGCCACCAGTGGCGGCGGGATAACCCAGTACTTC.

V gene TRBV28 combines with J gene TRBJ2-5, with D perhaps matching TRBD1 or TRBD2 (5 bases each). This CDR3 is 15 amino acids long. Germline V gene lookup returns CDR1 MDHEN and CDR2 SYDVKM. Between the trimmed V and J ends, which lost 6 bases and 4 bases, there was a span of 18 bases. Here the CDR3 reads CASSPPARGRETQYF. The CDR3 coding sequence is TGTGCCAGCAGCCCCCCGGCCCGGGGCAGAGAGACCCAGTACTTC.

The chain carries TRBV29-1 and TRBJ2-1; a weak D match, TRBD2 (5 bases). Germline V gene sequence: CDR1 SQVTM, CDR2 ANQGSEA. This CDR3 has 13 residues. V lost 4 bases, J lost 3 bases, and 10 bases lay in between. CDR3 region: CSVVASSYNEQFF. The CDR3 DNA is TGCAGCGTTGTCGCTAGCAGCTACAATGAGCAGTTCTTC.

The V gene is TRBV28, the J gene TRBJ2-7, with TRBD1 matching over 10 bases. CDR1 and CDR2 (germline): MDHEN, SYDVKM. Germline trimming cut 5 bases from V and 3 bases from J; bases unmatched to any gene: 4. This CDR3 has 14 amino acids. The CDR3 spells CASSEDRGVYEQYF. CDR3 DNA sequence: TGTGCCAGCAGTGAGGACAGGGGGGTCTACGAGCAGTACTTC.

The CDR3: CASSAGLRLQFF. As DNA, the CDR3 is TGTGCCAGCAGCGCTGGTCTGCGGCTTCAGTTCTTC. The chain is built from TRBV5-6 and TRBJ2-1, with D unresolved. Germline V lookup: CDR1 SGHDT, CDR2 YYEEEE. This CDR3 spans 12 amino acids. Trimming took 4 bases from V and 13 from J, leaving 15 bases between them.

This clone was seen a handful of times. This chain's CDR3 is CASSAGSGDQPQHF. CDR3 nucleotides: TGTGCCAGCAGCGCCGGGAGCGGCGATCAGCCCCAGCATTTT. The J gene is TRBJ1-5, the V gene TRBV7-9, with unresolved D. Germline V gene data show CDR1 as SEHNR and CDR2 as FQNEAQ (reference sequence). V was cut by 5 bases and J by 5 bases, with 13 bases left in between. The CDR3 contains 14 residues.

A word on this clone: This CDR3 is also generated by other DNA sequences in the sample. This chain connects TRBV30 to TRBJ1-5; D remains ambiguous. The CDR3 contains 12 residues. Trimming removed 0 bases at V and 7 bases at J, with 7 bases between. Germline V gene data show CDR1 as GTSNPN and CDR2 as SVGIG (reference sequence). CDR3 in DNA: TGTGCCTGGAGTGTTGGCGGCCAGCCCCAGCATTTT. Its protein product is CAWSVGGQPQHF.

The V call is TRBV27, the J call TRBJ2-7; D might be TRBD2 (6 bases). The V end lost 3 bases, the J end lost 6 bases, and 12 bases lay between the germline ends. CDR1 is MNHEY and CDR2 is SMNVEV in the germline V gene (reference sequence). This CDR3 comprises 13 residues. The CDR3 sequence is CASSFGGRREQYF. DNA of the CDR3: TGTGCCAGCAGTTTTGGGGGGAGGCGCGAGCAGTACTTC.

V gene TRBV27 combines with J gene TRBJ2-5; D gene unclear. With 0 bases removed from V and 5 bases from J, the gap between germline ends came to 13 bases. The germline V gene encodes CDR1 MNHEY and CDR2 SMNVEV (reference sequence). The CDR3 has 15 residues. CDR3 bases: TGTGCCAGCAGTTTATCTTCAGCGAATGAGGAGACCCAGTACTTC. This sequence encodes CASSLSSANEETQYF.

The chain combines TRBV19 with TRBJ2-7, with D uncertain. The germline V gene has CDR1 LNHDA and CDR2 SQIVND (reference sequence). V was pared by 3 bases and J by 3 bases, with 12 bases between. The CDR3 consists of 14 residues. The CDR3 here is CASSIGTVGYEQYF. The CDR3 nucleotides are TGTGCCAGTAGTATTGGAACGGTTGGCTACGAGCAGTACTTC.

In this sample, this clone turned up once. J is TRBJ1-6 and V is TRBV11-2, with 7 positions matching TRBD1. V dropped 2 bases and J dropped 0; count of bases not matched to a gene: 1. The CDR3 is 16 amino acids. Germline CDR1 and CDR2: SGHAT and FQNNGV. The CDR3 DNA sequence: TGTGCCAGCAGCTTACAGGGGGTCTCCTATAATTCACCCCTCCACTTT. This gives the protein CASSLQGVSYNSPLHF.

The chain couples TRBV18 to TRBJ1-5; TRBD1 is a possible D gene (6 bases). V was cut by 4 bases and J by 7 bases, with 14 bases left in between. The CDR3 sequence is 14 residues long. Germline V lookup: CDR1 KGHSH, CDR2 LQKENI. Here the CDR3 reads CASSLQGKGQPQHF. The CDR3 DNA sequence: TGTGCCAGCTCACTCCAGGGGAAAGGCCAGCCCCAGCATTTT. The variable domain in full, completed from reference TRBV18 and TRBJ1-5, reads NAGVMQNPRHLVRRRGQEARLRCSPMKGHSHVYWYRQLPEEGLKFMVYLQKENIIDESGMPKERFSAEFPKEGPSILRIQQVVRGDSAAYFCASSLQGKGQPQHFGDGTRLSIL.